A single sample is the source of the 25 T cell receptor beta chains below, sequenced in a study of CD8+ T cells in alopecia areata. Reverse transcription of extracted RNA yielded cDNA, which provided the sequencing template. Generated by immunoSEQ multiplex PCR, the TCRdb table keeps only in-frame clones and is missing some. The sample lists approximately 90,000 clones; approximately 70% were seen once. Treatment indicated: oral pan-JAK inhibitor, 5-10 mg twice daily. The sequencing used CD8+ T cells sorted from blood, collected at roughly week 45, from a patient treated with tofacitinib. The receptors were sampled from a human donor with alopecia areata.

V usage is TRBV30 and J usage is TRBJ1-1, with 9 bases matching TRBD1. CDR3 length: 16 amino acids. The V gene end was trimmed by 2 bases and the J gene end by 0 bases; junction bases not matched to a gene: 7. The germline V gene has CDR1 GTSNPN and CDR2 SVGIG (reference sequence). CDR3 sequence (DNA): TGTGCCTGGAGTCCAGGGGGACAGGGAGTGAACACTGAAGCTTTCTTT. It translates to CAWSPGGQGVNTEAFF.

J is TRBJ2-1 and V is TRBV7-2, with D unclear. The CDR3 length is 12 residues. V dropped 3 bases and J dropped 3 bases, with 3 bases sitting between them. From germline, CDR1 is SGHTA and CDR2 FQGNSA. DNA of the CDR3: TGTGCCAGCAGCTTGGTCTACAATGAGCAGTTCTTC. Residues: CASSLVYNEQFF.

The CDR3: CASSPNNRGGYADTQYF. The DNA for the CDR3 is TGTGCCAGCAGCCCAAATAACAGGGGAGGATATGCAGATACGCAGTATTTT. This chain joins TRBV7-6 and TRBJ2-3; D is possibly TRBD1 (7 bases). CDR1 and CDR2 from the germline V gene are SGHVS and FNYEAQ. V lost 5 bases and J 4 bases, leaving 22 bases between the germline ends. This CDR3 contains 17 residues.

The V gene is TRBV7-8, the J gene TRBJ2-7, with TRBD1 matching over 9 bases. Germline V CDR1 and CDR2: SGHVS, FQNEAQ. The length of the CDR3 is 15 residues. V dropped 4 bases and J dropped 6; count of bases not matched to a gene: 10. DNA of the CDR3: TGTGCCAGCAGCTCGAAGGCCGGGACAGGGACCGAGCAGTACTTC. This gives the protein CASSSKAGTGTEQYF.

V gene TRBV2 combines with J gene TRBJ2-5; D possibly uses TRBD1 or TRBD2 (5 bases each). The CDR3 consists of 13 residues. Trimming cost V 10 bases and J 3 bases, with 15 bases left between them. Germline V gene data show CDR1 as SNHLY and CDR2 as FYNNEI. The CDR3 loop is CATSDGAEETQYF. DNA for the CDR3: TGTGCCACCTCCGACGGGGCCGAAGAGACCCAGTACTTC.

The chain recombines TRBV27 with TRBJ2-7; possibly TRBD1 or TRBD2 for D (5 bases each). Germline-derived CDR1 and CDR2 are MNHEY and SMNVEV (reference sequence). With 5 bases removed from V and 2 bases from J, the gap between germline ends came to 19 bases. The CDR3 loop spans 16 amino acids. CDR3 loop: CASSVRVGDLTYEQYF. The CDR3 coding sequence is TGTGCCAGCAGTGTGAGAGTAGGGGACCTTACCTACGAGCAGTACTTC.

Notes on this clone: It is likely a read error, because the conserved phenylalanine at the end of the CDR3 is missing. The gene calls are TRBV7-8 and TRBJ1-1, with a tentative D call TRBD1 (6 bases). Trimming pared 4 bases from V and 0 bases from J, leaving 12 bases between. The V gene's germline CDR1 is SGHVS and CDR2 FQNEAQ. This CDR3 contains 15 residues. In DNA form, the CDR3 reads TGTGCCAGCAGCTCTACCGGGACAATGAACACTGAAGCTTTCGTT. Amino acids: CASSSTGTMNTEAFV.

The chain employs TRBV28 and TRBJ2-5, with TRBD2 matching 10 bases. This CDR3 contains 17 residues. J was trimmed by 1 base and V by 1 base; bases with no gene match: 6. Germline CDR1 MDHEN, CDR2 SYDVKM. The DNA of the CDR3 is TGTGCCAGCAGTTTATTACCTAGCGGGAGTTCCCAAGAGACCCAGTACTTC. Translated: CASSLLPSGSSQETQYF.

The V gene is TRBV11-2, the J gene TRBJ2-7; 10 bases agree with TRBD1. The CDR3 extends over 15 amino acids. The germline V gene encodes CDR1 SGHAT and CDR2 FQNNGV. The V gene end was trimmed by 4 bases and the J gene end by 4 bases; junction bases not matched to a gene: 7. CDR3 coding DNA: TGTGCCAGCAGCTGGGGACAGGGGAGTATGTACGAGCAGTACTTC. It codes for CASSWGQGSMYEQYF.

The chain joins TRBV7-9 to TRBJ1-4, with a tentative D call TRBD1 (5 bases). Germline loops: CDR1 SEHNR, CDR2 FQNEAQ (reference sequence). The V end was cut by 2 bases, the J end by 0 bases, with 19 bases between. CDR3 length: 19 residues. The CDR3 spells CASSLSGDSSPATNEKLFF. CDR3 DNA: TGTGCCAGCAGCTTATCGGGAGACAGTTCCCCCGCAACTAATGAAAAACTGTTTTTT.

This clone turned up a few times. CDR3: CASSVERKDQPQHF. The CDR3 DNA reads as TGTGCCAGCAGTGTTGAAAGGAAGGATCAGCCCCAGCATTTT. The V call is TRBV6-1, the J call TRBJ1-5, with D uncertain. The CDR3 contains 14 residues. The germline CDR1 and CDR2 sequences are MNHNS and SASEGT. V dropped 4 bases and J dropped 5 bases, with 12 bases sitting between them.

CDR3: CASSLGSGGVFVNEQFF. As DNA, the CDR3 is TGTGCCAGCAGTTTAGGTAGCGGGGGTGTCTTCGTCAATGAGCAGTTCTTC. V gene TRBV27 combines with J gene TRBJ2-1; the match to TRBD2 covers 9 bases. Germline CDR1 MNHEY, CDR2 SMNVEV (reference sequence). Losses at the gene ends were 2 bases for V and 6 bases for J; bases not matched to a gene: 11. The CDR3 contains 17 residues.

This clone was detected a few times. This chain joins TRBV9 and TRBJ2-3; the D gene is possibly TRBD2 (6 bases). The CDR3 spans 15 residues. CDR1 is SGDLS and CDR2 is YYNGEE in the germline V gene. V was trimmed by 0 bases and J by 3 bases, leaving 11 bases between them. The CDR3 here is CASSVAGRVTDTQYF. The CDR3 coding sequence is TGTGCCAGCAGCGTAGCCGGGAGAGTGACAGATACGCAGTATTTT.

The V gene is TRBV7-8, the J gene TRBJ2-7; D unclear. This CDR3 contains 11 residues. Trimming removed 1 base from V and 5 bases from J, with 3 bases in between. Germline CDR1 and CDR2: SGHVS and FQNEAQ. This chain's CDR3 is CASSLGDEQYF. The CDR3 DNA is TGTGCCAGCAGCTTAGGGGACGAGCAGTACTTC.

The chain joins TRBV4-3 to TRBJ2-4, with D possibly matching TRBD1 (5 bases). The V and J ends lost 1 base and 1 base respectively, with 11 bases between them. The CDR3 loop spans 16 amino acids. The germline V gene encodes CDR1 LGHNA and CDR2 YSLEER. CDR3 bases: TGCGCCAGCAGCCAAGGGATGTGGGGCGCCAAAAACATTCAGTACTTC. Its translation: CASSQGMWGAKNIQYF.

The J gene is TRBJ2-1, the V gene TRBV19; D ambiguous. Trimming shortened V by 1 base and J by 6 bases, and 7 bases separated the two germline ends. Germline CDR1 and CDR2: LNHDA and SQIVND (reference sequence). This CDR3 is built from 13 residues. CDR3 bases: TGTGCCAGTAGTATAGGGGGTCCCAATGAGCAGTTCTTC. Its translation: CASSIGGPNEQFF.

The chain links TRBV11-1 to TRBJ2-7, with 7 bases that match TRBD1. Germline CDR1 and CDR2: SGHAT and FQDESV (reference sequence). The CDR3 loop spans 17 amino acids. The ends lost 4 bases at V and 0 bases at J; junction bases unmatched: 12. The DNA of the CDR3 is TGTGCCAGCAGCTCCCATGAATCTGGGACAGCCTCCTACGAGCAGTACTTC. Protein: CASSSHESGTASYEQYF.

The V gene is TRBV30, the J gene TRBJ2-3, with 7 bases fitting TRBD1. Germline CDR1 reads GTSNPN; CDR2 reads SVGIG (reference sequence). Trimming took 8 bases from V and 6 from J; bases not matched to a gene: 14. The CDR3 runs 14 residues. CDR3 protein: CATLRPDRSDTQYF. CDR3 DNA: TGTGCCACACTTCGACCGGACAGGTCCGATACGCAGTATTTT.

The V and J genes are TRBV13 and TRBJ2-5; D is unclear. The DNA end is a closer match to TRBJ2-7, so the J assignment may be wrong. Germline CDR1 is PRHDT and CDR2 is FYEKMQ (reference sequence). The CDR3 totals 12 residues. In DNA, the CDR3 is TGTGCCAGCAGCTCCATCTCCTACGAGCAGTACTTC. It codes for CASSSISYEQYF.

A remark on this clone: One junction end disagrees with the germline gene, perhaps due to a read error. Other DNA sequences in this specimen translate into the identical CDR3. J is TRBJ1-1 and V is TRBV30; possible D gene TRBD1, 5 bases. The CDR3 runs to 13 residues. Germline V CDR1 and CDR2: GTSNPN, SVGIG (reference sequence). This CDR3 reads CAWRGRTNTEAFF. The CDR3 DNA sequence: TGCGCCTGGAGGGGACGGACGAACACTGAAGCTTTCTTT.

This clone showed up just once. This sequence joins TRBV7-2 and TRBJ1-5; D uncertain. CDR3 size: 15 residues. V gave up 1 base and J gave up 0 bases, with 7 bases separating them. The germline V gene encodes CDR1 SGHTA and CDR2 FQGNSA. The CDR3 spells CASSLGPNSNQPQHF. CDR3 DNA sequence: TGTGCCAGCAGCTTAGGCCCCAATAGCAATCAGCCCCAGCATTTT.

This chain joins TRBV6-1 and TRBJ1-6; 7 nucleotides align to TRBD1. CDR1 MNHNS and CDR2 SASEGT come from the germline V gene. The trim removed 2 bases at V and 9 bases at J, leaving 4 bases unmatched. This CDR3 contains 14 residues. The chain's CDR3 is CASSESGGGSPLHF. The DNA for the CDR3 is TGTGCCAGCAGTGAATCAGGGGGTGGTTCACCCCTCCACTTT.

Only one count was recorded for this clone. The chain carries TRBV29-1 and TRBJ1-3; D unresolved. Germline V CDR1 and CDR2: SQVTM, ANQGSEA. The CDR3 length is 16 residues. V was trimmed by 0 bases and J by 0 bases, leaving 12 bases between them. The CDR3 nucleotides read TGCAGCGTTGAAGATCTTAGGCAGAGCTCTGGAAACACCATATATTTT. It yields the protein CSVEDLRQSSGNTIYF.

The CDR3 coding sequence is TGTGCCTACTCTCTACCCGGGACAACGAACACCGGGGAGCTGTTTTTT. Translated, it gives CAYSLPGTTNTGELFF. This chain connects TRBV30 to TRBJ2-2; D perhaps matches TRBD1 (6 bases). Germline V gene data show CDR1 as GTSNPN and CDR2 as SVGIG (reference sequence). V lost 7 bases and J 0 bases, leaving 18 bases between the germline ends. CDR3 length: 16 amino acids.

This rearrangement joins TRBV13 to TRBJ2-7; 7 nucleotides match TRBD1. Per the germline V gene, CDR1 is PRHDT and CDR2 is FYEKMQ (reference sequence). V lost 7 bases to trimming and J lost 4 bases; unmatched junction nucleotides: 13. This CDR3 comprises 15 residues. The CDR3 protein is CASTQTGRGSYEQYF. The CDR3 DNA is TGTGCCAGCACACAGACAGGGAGAGGTTCGTACGAGCAGTACTTC.